These 14 T cell receptor beta chains were all obtained from the same sample, sequenced in a study of cytomegalovirus exposure and HLA in healthy donors (dated by TCRdb to the late 2010s). Libraries were made using the immunoSEQ multiplex PCR assay. For the multiplex PCR, a mixture combining 60 forward primers for TCR Vbeta segments and 13 reverse primers for TCR Jbeta segments was used. Drawn from immuneACCESS, this table holds only the in-frame rearrangements with V and J called that TCRdb kept. Clones are partly lost; checked studies trace under half to an unresolved V gene and leave the rest unexplained. Across this sample there are approximately 190,000 clones, with around 70% seen only once. The top ten clones comprise about 3% of the sample. Sequencing was performed on PBMCs. The receptor source for this set is a man between 35 and 55 years old in good health and CMV-seropositive.

The genes are TRBV29-1 and TRBJ2-5, with D maybe TRBD2 (5 bases). CDR1 is SQVTM, CDR2 ANQGSEA, per germline. The CDR3 sequence is 10 residues long. V gave up 4 bases and J gave up 5 bases, with 5 bases separating them. CDR3 nucleotide sequence: TGCAGCGTTGCGGGGGAGACCCAGTACTTC. This sequence encodes CSVAGETQYF.

CDR3 nucleotide sequence: TGTGCCAGCAGCCACCCCGGGAGCTCTTACGAGCAGTACTTC. It codes for CASSHPGSSYEQYF. This rearrangement joins TRBV7-9 to TRBJ2-7; D possibly corresponds to TRBD2 (6 bases). V lost 5 bases and J 4 bases, leaving 15 bases between the germline ends. CDR1 SEHNR and CDR2 FQNEAQ come from the germline V gene (reference sequence). The CDR3 consists of 14 residues.

The chain joins TRBV27 to TRBJ2-1; 9 nucleotides line up with TRBD2. V trimming: 4 bases; J trimming: 1 base; junction bases outside the gene matches: 14. Per germline, CDR1 MNHEY and CDR2 SMNVEV (reference sequence). This CDR3 comprises 19 residues. This CDR3 reads CASSSLSRSGGMSYNEQFF. The CDR3 bases are TGTGCCAGCAGTTCACTCTCCCGGAGCGGGGGGATGTCCTACAATGAGCAGTTCTTC.

This chain links TRBV19 with TRBJ1-5; maybe TRBD1 (5 bases). The CDR3 has 16 amino acids. CDR1 is LNHDA and CDR2 is SQIVND in the germline V gene (reference sequence). Between the trimmed V and J ends, which lost 3 bases and 6 bases, there was a span of 18 bases. CDR3 nucleotide sequence: TGTGCCAGTAGTATCGCTTCCTCGCCAGGGCCTCAGCCCCAGCATTTT. It encodes CASSIASSPGPQPQHF.

V is TRBV10-3 and J is TRBJ2-7; 7 bases are a match to TRBD1. The V gene's germline CDR1 is ENHRY and CDR2 SYGVKD. Germline trimming cut 0 bases from V and 5 bases from J; bases unmatched to any gene: 4. The CDR3 runs to 14 residues. CDR3 nucleotide sequence: TGTGCCATCAGTGAGTCTGGGACAGTGCACGAGCAGTACTTC. Amino acids: CAISESGTVHEQYF.

This clone was detected only once. The chain links TRBV2 to TRBJ1-2, with 9 bases aligning to TRBD1. Germline trimming cut 5 bases from V and 6 bases from J; bases unmatched to any gene: 10. CDR1 SNHLY and CDR2 FYNNEI come from the germline V gene. The CDR3 extends over 15 amino acids. The CDR3 reads CASSKQGAETHGYTF. Here the CDR3 DNA reads TGTGCCAGCAGTAAACAGGGGGCGGAAACACATGGCTACACCTTC. The full variable domain, rest sourced from reference TRBV2 and TRBJ1-2, is EPEVTQTPSHQVTQMGQEVILRCVPISNHLYFYWYRQILGQKVEFLVSFYNNEISEKSEIFDDQFSVERPDGSNFTLKIRSTKLEDSAMYFCASSKQGAETHGYTFGSGTRLTVV.

The chain couples TRBV5-1 to TRBJ1-2, with 11 bases matching TRBD1. With V trimmed by 4 bases and J by 1 base, 3 bases remained unmatched. This CDR3 contains 15 residues. From germline, CDR1 is SGHRS and CDR2 YFSETQ. The CDR3 reads CASSAGTGGNYGYTF. The DNA of the CDR3 is TGCGCCAGCAGCGCCGGGACAGGGGGTAACTATGGCTACACCTTC.

This chain uses TRBV7-9 with TRBJ2-5; the match to TRBD1 covers 10 bases. This CDR3 has 17 residues. V was clipped by 1 base and J by 0 bases; unmatched bases: 5. Germline-derived CDR1 and CDR2 are SEHNR and FQNEAQ (reference sequence). The CDR3 DNA reads TGTGCCAGCAGCTTAGATGGGGACAGGGGTAACCAAGAGACCCAGTACTTC. Protein sequence: CASSLDGDRGNQETQYF.

This chain joins TRBV7-2 and TRBJ2-3; 12 nucleotides align to TRBD1. J gave up 6 bases and V 5 bases, and 3 bases lay outside the gene matches. The CDR3 length is 14 residues. Germline V gene sequence: CDR1 SGHTA, CDR2 FQGNSA. As DNA, the CDR3 is TGTGCCAGCAGCCAGGGACAGGGGGCTGATACGCAGTATTTT. Protein sequence: CASSQGQGADTQYF.

The chain combines TRBV7-9 with TRBJ2-2, with 7 bases matching TRBD1. The germline gives CDR1 SEHNR, CDR2 FQNEAQ (reference sequence). V lost 4 bases, J lost 2 bases, and 4 bases stayed unmatched. This CDR3 has 15 residues. CDR3 DNA: TGTGCCAGCAGCTCGGACAGGAAAAACACCGGGGAGCTGTTTTTT. It translates to CASSSDRKNTGELFF.

The chain joins TRBV19 to TRBJ1-2; tentatively, D is TRBD1 (5 bases). The V end was cut by 8 bases, the J end by 0 bases, with 16 bases between. The CDR3 runs 15 residues. Per germline, CDR1 LNHDA and CDR2 SQIVND (reference sequence). The CDR3 spells CASEGRAASNYGYTF. CDR3 DNA: TGTGCCAGTGAGGGGAGGGCAGCCTCTAACTATGGCTACACCTTC.

This clone was counted only a few times. J is TRBJ1-2 and V is TRBV7-9, with 7 bases lining up with TRBD1. The germline V gene encodes CDR1 SEHNR and CDR2 FQNEAQ (reference sequence). The CDR3 contains 14 residues. V trimming: 4 bases; J trimming: 0 bases; junction bases outside the gene matches: 2. The CDR3, as DNA: TGTGCCAGCAGCTGGGACAGCCCTAACTATGGCTACACCTTC. Its translation: CASSWDSPNYGYTF.

The V call is TRBV5-4, the J call TRBJ1-4, with 7 nucleotides matching TRBD1. Germline CDR1 reads SGHNT; CDR2 reads YYREEE (reference sequence). The CDR3 is 14 residues long. V lost 2 bases to trimming and J lost 3 bases; unmatched junction nucleotides: 1. CDR3 coding DNA: TGTGCCAGCAGCTTCAGGGGGTCTAATGAAAAACTGTTTTTT. Its translation: CASSFRGSNEKLFF.

This clone turned up a few times. This rearrangement joins TRBV5-4 to TRBJ2-3; 10 nucleotides line up with TRBD2. CDR1 SGHNT and CDR2 YYREEE come from the germline V gene (reference sequence). Unmatched junction bases numbered 5, after V lost 3 bases and J lost 1 base. This CDR3 is 16 amino acids long. DNA of the CDR3: TGTGCCAGCAGCTCGGACACTAGCGGGGGCACAGATACGCAGTATTTT. Protein: CASSSDTSGGTDTQYF.